This T cell receptor beta chain derives from a study of control samples from healthy donors and cancer patients. The length of the CDR3 is 18 residues. The V gene's germline CDR1 is SGHAT and CDR2 FQNNGV. V was shortened by 4 bases and J by 4 bases, with 25 bases between the two germline ends. Assay: immunoSEQ multiplex PCR; the TCRdb copy retains only in-frame clones and omits some. The profile shows roughly 370,000 clones, around 90% of them singletons. The specimen sequenced was PBMCs. The V call is TRBV11-2, the J call TRBJ1-2, with D tentatively TRBD1 (6 bases). This TCR came from a man aged 40-49 years with head and neck cancer. Here the CDR3 reads CASSSRQDHPRVGYGYTF. In DNA, the CDR3 is TGTGCCAGCAGCTCCAGACAGGACCATCCTAGGGTCGGCTATGGCTACACCTTC.